This note documents a single T cell receptor beta chain sequence. The antigen is not known. This CDR3 comprises 15 residues. V was pared by 5 bases and J by 3 bases, with 7 bases of the junction left unmatched. The germline gives CDR1 PRHDT, CDR2 FYEKMQ (reference sequence). cDNA prepared by RNA extraction and subsequent reverse transcription served as the template for sequencing. Measured with immunoSEQ multiplex PCR; TCRdb has only the in-frame clones, and not every one. The data hold 190,000 or so clones, with about 60% observed a single time. The treatment denotes: oral pan-JAK inhibitor, 5-10 mg twice daily. These data are taken from a study of CD8+ T cells in alopecia areata. Study-wide context: People stayed on tofacitinib for 6 to 18 months, then stopped the drug for 6 months. Whole-study findings and limits: For patients receiving tofacitinib, scalp clonality and expanded CD8+ clones among the top 100 significantly decreased. Many expanded lesional clones persisted in scalp and blood during tofacitinib.

The sequencing here drew on CD8+ T cells sorted from blood, taken at week 24, from a patient treated with tofacitinib. The chain recombines TRBV13 with TRBJ2-3; TRBD2 aligns across 8 bases. The sequence came from a human donor with alopecia areata. This CDR3 reads CASSPGLGGTDTQYF. CDR3 bases: TGTGCCAGCAGCCCGGGACTAGGAGGGACAGATACGCAGTATTTT.